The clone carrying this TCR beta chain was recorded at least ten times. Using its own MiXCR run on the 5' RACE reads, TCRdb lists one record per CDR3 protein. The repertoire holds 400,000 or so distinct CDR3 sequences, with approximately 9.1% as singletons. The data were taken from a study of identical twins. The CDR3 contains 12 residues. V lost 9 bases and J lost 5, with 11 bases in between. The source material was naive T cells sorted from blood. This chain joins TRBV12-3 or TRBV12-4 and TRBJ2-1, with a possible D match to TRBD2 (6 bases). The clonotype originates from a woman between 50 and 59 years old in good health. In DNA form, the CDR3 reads TGTGCCAGTGAGCGGGTCAACAATGAGCAGTTCTTC. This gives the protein CASERVNNEQFF.